This T cell receptor (beta chain) was recovered during a study of regulatory dendritic cells for organ transplantation. Whole-study context: LPS was added to dendritic cell cultures on day 6. Study observations and caveats: Memory CD8+ T cells were the most oligoclonal; naive cells were highly diverse. The authors noted considerable between-person heterogeneity in alloreactive memory CD8+ cells.

Sorted T cells were CFSE-labeled and cultured 5 days with allogeneic regulatory or mature dendritic cells at 1:10. Memory T cells were CD45RO+, naive were CD45RA+, sorted by FACS. About this clone: Its antigen is not identified.

Assay used: immunoSEQ multiplex PCR; TCRdb lists only in-frame clones, some missing. Among approximately 22,000 clones, 70% to 90% were seen once, and the ten largest hold around 0.68%. Germline CDR1 reads SEHNR; CDR2 reads FQNEAQ (reference sequence). V lost 3 bases and J lost 4, with 9 bases in between. The CDR3 totals 13 residues. This chain links TRBV7-9 with TRBJ1-2; D gene ambiguous. Sample: naive CD4+ T cells from blood cultured with regulatory dendritic cells. Subset of the sample: CD45RA+ naive T cells. The receptor's source is a human donor in good health. The CDR3 sequence is CASSFPEPYGYTF. CDR3 nucleotides: TGTGCCAGCAGCTTTCCCGAGCCCTATGGCTACACCTTC.